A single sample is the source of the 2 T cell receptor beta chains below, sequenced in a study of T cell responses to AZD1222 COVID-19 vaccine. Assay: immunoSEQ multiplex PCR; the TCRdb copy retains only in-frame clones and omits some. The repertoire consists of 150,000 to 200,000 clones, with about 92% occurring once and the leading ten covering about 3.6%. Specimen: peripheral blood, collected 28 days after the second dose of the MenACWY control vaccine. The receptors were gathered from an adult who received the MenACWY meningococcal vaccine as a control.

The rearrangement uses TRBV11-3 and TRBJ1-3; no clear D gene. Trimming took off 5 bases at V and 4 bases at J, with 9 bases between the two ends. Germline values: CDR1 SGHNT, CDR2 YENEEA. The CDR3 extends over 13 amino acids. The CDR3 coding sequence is TGTGCCAGCAGCCCCAGTACGGGAAACACCATATATTTT. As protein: CASSPSTGNTIYF.

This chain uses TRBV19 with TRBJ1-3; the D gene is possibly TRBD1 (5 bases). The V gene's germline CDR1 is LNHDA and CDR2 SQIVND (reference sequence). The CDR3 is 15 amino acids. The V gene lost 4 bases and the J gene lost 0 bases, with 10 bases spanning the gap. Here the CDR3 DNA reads TGTGCCAGTAGTACCCGGGGCCTCTCTGGAAACACCATATATTTT. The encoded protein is CASSTRGLSGNTIYF.